This T cell receptor (beta chain) was found in a study of patients and donors after allogeneic stem cell transplantation (TCRdb year 2020). The V end loses 3 bases and the J end loses 2 bases, and a stretch of 17 bases separates them. From the cysteine up to the phenylalanine, the CDR3 has a length of 16 residues. Of the read, only the CDR3 DNA is kept; its 48 bases are in frame from base 1. Taken from the germline V gene (reference sequence), the CDR1 and CDR2 loops are DFQATT and SNEGSKA. The library was generated by RT-PCR. The reads were generated on a NextSeq 550. Clones were called with MiXCR by TCRdb after fastp trimmed the public reads at Q25, and only in-frame beta chains were retained. Rows with a matching CDR3 protein are joined into one entry that keeps the most common DNA and genes. In this sample the table shows roughly 880,000 distinct CDR3 sequences, roughly 18% of which occur a single time. Approximately 5.9% of the sample is in the top ten clones.

This clonotype appeared a few times. Its target antigen remains unknown. No qualities accompany the bases; no much larger clone lies one base away. Sequenced sample: blood, either unsorted or a sorted T cell fraction (not recorded which). The origin of this receptor is a human donor who was either an allogeneic HSCT recipient or a stem cell or donor lymphocyte infusion donor (not recorded which). It is not recorded whose cells these are; they may come from a transplant donor. Recombination connected TRBV20-1 to TRBJ1-5, with the D gene not clear enough to name. The nucleotide sequence is TGCAGTGCTAGCCCCCGAACAGAACGGGGCAATCAGCCCCAGCATTTT. Its product reads: CSASPRTERGNQPQHF.